Listed below are T cell receptor beta chains from one sample, sequenced in a study of blood T cell repertoires in COVID-19. TCRdb's copy holds only in-frame clones and misses some; the assay was immunoSEQ multiplex PCR. The profile shows about 150,000 clones, around 87% of them singletons. Sequences were obtained from peripheral blood. These TCRs come from an elderly man with acute or convalescent COVID-19. CDR3s include the opening cysteine and the closing phenylalanine or tryptophan. A D gene is named only where the DNA matches it firmly.

j_gene: TRBJ2-7; v_gene: TRBV9; d_gene: NA; CDR3aa: CASSVEGGGGPYEQYF
j_gene: TRBJ1-2; v_gene: TRBV5-1; d_gene: TRBD1; CDR3aa: CASSSGGGPQGYTF
j_gene: TRBJ2-1; v_gene: TRBV5-1; d_gene: NA; CDR3aa: CASSLYGGSDYNEQFF
j_gene: TRBJ1-4; v_gene: TRBV11-2; d_gene: TRBD1; CDR3aa: CASSEQGASNEKLFF
j_gene: TRBJ1-4; v_gene: TRBV7-9; d_gene: TRBD1; CDR3aa: CASSPGQGREKLFF
j_gene: TRBJ2-4; v_gene: TRBV7-2; d_gene: TRBD1; CDR3aa: CASSLVTQGFAKNIQYF
j_gene: TRBJ1-4; v_gene: TRBV28; d_gene: NA; CDR3aa: CASSSPQPAGGGEKLFF
j_gene: TRBJ1-4; v_gene: TRBV6-6; d_gene: NA; CDR3aa: CASSYGDNEKLFF
j_gene: TRBJ1-1; v_gene: TRBV19; d_gene: NA; CDR3aa: CASSIERVGRRNTEAFF
j_gene: TRBJ2-1; v_gene: TRBV24-1; d_gene: NA; CDR3aa: CATSRWEGSNEQFF
j_gene: TRBJ1-4; v_gene: TRBV19; d_gene: NA; CDR3aa: CASSISATNEKLFF
j_gene: TRBJ2-7; v_gene: TRBV7-2; d_gene: NA; CDR3aa: CASSWPRTTGHHEQYF
j_gene: TRBJ1-6; v_gene: TRBV6-5; d_gene: NA; CDR3aa: CASSYSGTGNYSPLHF
j_gene: TRBJ2-7; v_gene: TRBV5-4; d_gene: TRBD2; CDR3aa: CASSPRTSGGEQYF
j_gene: TRBJ1-1; v_gene: TRBV19; d_gene: NA; CDR3aa: CASIPGRGGTEAFF
j_gene: TRBJ1-3; v_gene: TRBV6-2/TRBV6-3; d_gene: TRBD1; CDR3aa: CASTPTGISGNTIYF
j_gene: TRBJ1-1; v_gene: TRBV19; d_gene: TRBD1; CDR3aa: CASSGTGLDTEAFF
j_gene: TRBJ2-3; v_gene: TRBV19; d_gene: TRBD2; CDR3aa: CASTGTSGRSTDTQYF
j_gene: TRBJ1-4; v_gene: TRBV3-1/TRBV3-2; d_gene: TRBD1; CDR3aa: CASSSTPGQGWEKLFF
j_gene: TRBJ1-1; v_gene: TRBV28; d_gene: TRBD1; CDR3aa: CASSLLQGAGRTEAFF
j_gene: TRBJ2-3; v_gene: TRBV6-5; d_gene: TRBD2; CDR3aa: CASSPLRELTDTQYF
j_gene: TRBJ2-7; v_gene: TRBV28; d_gene: NA; CDR3aa: CASKQGGKYEQYF
j_gene: TRBJ2-3; v_gene: TRBV5-1; d_gene: TRBD1; CDR3aa: CASSLAGTVDTQYF
j_gene: TRBJ2-1; v_gene: TRBV10-1; d_gene: NA; CDR3aa: CASSEKIGSNEQFF
j_gene: TRBJ2-1; v_gene: TRBV28; d_gene: TRBD2; CDR3aa: CASRFISSGSSYNEQFF
j_gene: TRBJ1-5; v_gene: TRBV19; d_gene: NA; CDR3aa: CASSMKDGGNQPQHF
j_gene: TRBJ2-1; v_gene: TRBV7-2; d_gene: NA; CDR3aa: CASSLVSLAQNNEQFF
j_gene: TRBJ1-5; v_gene: TRBV5-5; d_gene: NA; CDR3aa: CASSLLSGYNQPQHF
j_gene: TRBJ2-2; v_gene: TRBV3-1/TRBV3-2; d_gene: NA; CDR3aa: CASSLQGRYGELFF
j_gene: TRBJ2-7; v_gene: TRBV10-3; d_gene: NA; CDR3aa: CAIRDPGNYEQYF
j_gene: TRBJ2-3; v_gene: TRBV19; d_gene: TRBD2; CDR3aa: CASTTWPSGYTDTQYF
j_gene: TRBJ2-6; v_gene: TRBV5-1; d_gene: NA; CDR3aa: CASSLEAVLSGANVLTF
j_gene: TRBJ1-1; v_gene: TRBV29-1; d_gene: NA; CDR3aa: CSATATEAFF
j_gene: TRBJ1-1; v_gene: TRBV19; d_gene: NA; CDR3aa: CASSDSPNTEAFF
j_gene: TRBJ2-2; v_gene: TRBV4-1; d_gene: NA; CDR3aa: CASSQDYPLIGGELFF
j_gene: TRBJ2-7; v_gene: TRBV18; d_gene: NA; CDR3aa: CASSPQGLNSYEQYF
j_gene: TRBJ1-4; v_gene: TRBV2; d_gene: TRBD1; CDR3aa: CASSERGGREKLFF
j_gene: TRBJ2-1; v_gene: TRBV3-1/TRBV3-2; d_gene: NA; CDR3aa: CASSQEVGDYNEQFF
j_gene: TRBJ2-1; v_gene: TRBV9; d_gene: NA; CDR3aa: CASSLQEGSYNEQFF
j_gene: TRBJ2-7; v_gene: TRBV5-1; d_gene: NA; CDR3aa: CASSLGGDKEYF
j_gene: TRBJ2-5; v_gene: TRBV5-4; d_gene: NA; CDR3aa: CASSLHQGGRETQYF
j_gene: TRBJ2-4; v_gene: TRBV5-1; d_gene: NA; CDR3aa: CASSLDVTVNIQYF
j_gene: TRBJ2-3; v_gene: TRBV27; d_gene: TRBD2; CDR3aa: CASNPGASGFTDTQYF
j_gene: TRBJ1-2; v_gene: TRBV3-1/TRBV3-2; d_gene: TRBD1; CDR3aa: CASSPPGQGAPGYTF
j_gene: TRBJ2-2; v_gene: TRBV29-1; d_gene: NA; CDR3aa: CSVGGGQYTGELFF
j_gene: TRBJ1-1; v_gene: TRBV27; d_gene: TRBD1; CDR3aa: CPDPTGDDTEAFF
j_gene: TRBJ2-2; v_gene: TRBV7-8; d_gene: TRBD2; CDR3aa: CASSPRTSGGPNTGELFF
j_gene: TRBJ1-3; v_gene: TRBV5-1; d_gene: TRBD1; CDR3aa: CASSSSGTGAGNTIYF
j_gene: TRBJ2-2; v_gene: TRBV6-5; d_gene: NA; CDR3aa: CASSQGTQNTGELFF
j_gene: TRBJ1-1; v_gene: TRBV30; d_gene: NA; CDR3aa: CACQETGRTEAFF
j_gene: TRBJ2-7; v_gene: TRBV30; d_gene: NA; CDR3aa: CAWSVSGLYEQYF
j_gene: TRBJ1-3; v_gene: TRBV11-2; d_gene: NA; CDR3aa: CASSYMTGGAGNTIYF
j_gene: TRBJ2-2; v_gene: TRBV30; d_gene: NA; CDR3aa: CAWTLQLAVGELFF
j_gene: TRBJ2-1; v_gene: TRBV5-1; d_gene: NA; CDR3aa: CASSGASSYNEQFF
j_gene: TRBJ1-2; v_gene: TRBV5-1; d_gene: NA; CDR3aa: CASSLTDHYGYTF
j_gene: TRBJ2-5; v_gene: TRBV2; d_gene: TRBD2; CDR3aa: CASSDSAGGRETQYF
j_gene: TRBJ2-1; v_gene: TRBV5-1; d_gene: TRBD2; CDR3aa: CASSLLAGTHNEQFF
j_gene: TRBJ1-3; v_gene: TRBV3-1/TRBV3-2; d_gene: TRBD1; CDR3aa: CASSPLRDSGNTIYF
j_gene: TRBJ1-1; v_gene: TRBV15; d_gene: TRBD1; CDR3aa: CATSRAGGQGGNTEAFF
j_gene: TRBJ2-1; v_gene: TRBV5-1; d_gene: NA; CDR3aa: CASSLGGGRYNEQFF